Here is one T cell receptor beta chain with its context. Sequencing used immunoSEQ multiplex PCR; TCRdb keeps in-frame clones, though not all of them. The data show under 200,000 clones, roughly 91% seen once. This specimen comes from a study of blood T cell repertoires in COVID-19. The CDR3 consists of 15 residues. This chain uses TRBV21-1 with TRBJ1-1. TRBV21-1 is assigned pseudogene status. The sequence was collected from a middle-aged man with active or convalescent COVID-19. Sequenced material: peripheral blood. The CDR3 DNA reads as TGTGCCAGCAGCAAAGGTTCCGGGGGAAGGACTGAAGCTTTCTTT. The encoded protein is CASSKGSGGRTEAFF.